The 17 T cell receptor beta chains below all came from one sample that was sequenced in a study of beta chain features in type 1 diabetes. Study-wide results and caveats: Type 1 diabetes patients had TCRB CDR3s that were shorter (moderately but significantly so) in all four CD4+ subsets.

What these receptors recognize is not known. Since all of the isolated RNA was reverse transcribed, expressed TCRB transcripts were what got sequenced. The table came from immunoSEQ multiplex PCR; TCRdb's copy has only in-frame clones and leaves some out. In the table there are 550,000 to 850,000 clones, around an eighth of which are singletons. Sequencing input: naive CD4+ T cells from blood. The receptors were sampled from a man younger than 35 with type 1 diabetes.

The chain links TRBV5-8 to TRBJ2-7; D call uncertain. This CDR3 has 14 residues. Germline assignment: CDR1 SGHTS and CDR2 YDEGEE. The ends were cut back, 0 bases at V and 3 bases at J, with 10 bases in the middle. CDR3 residues: CASSLALEHYEQYF. The CDR3 nucleotides read TGTGCCAGCAGCTTGGCCCTGGAGCACTACGAGCAGTACTTC.

This CDR3 is CSAEILAGGQETQYF. Written as DNA, the CDR3 is TGCAGCGCCGAGATCTTGGCGGGGGGCCAAGAGACCCAGTACTTC. The rearrangement links TRBV29-1 to TRBJ2-5; 8 nucleotides match TRBD2. Germline V gene data show CDR1 as SQVTM and CDR2 as ANQGSEA. The ends lost 7 bases at V and 1 base at J; junction bases unmatched: 11. The CDR3 length is 15 residues.

Only a few counts were recorded for this clone. Other DNA sequences from this sample encode an identical CDR3 as well. This chain links TRBV9 with TRBJ2-1; 12 bases align to TRBD2. The CDR3 has 15 amino acids. The junction had 1 base not matched to a gene; V was cut back by 2 bases and J by 4 bases. CDR1 and CDR2 from the germline V gene are SGDLS and YYNGEE. The CDR3 here is CASSVTSGGYNEQFF. In DNA, the CDR3 is TGTGCCAGCAGCGTGACTAGCGGGGGTTACAATGAGCAGTTCTTC.

The sample holds a few counts of this clone. This chain connects TRBV7-9 to TRBJ2-5; 9 positions agree with TRBD2. Germline CDR1 is SEHNR and CDR2 is FQNEAQ (reference sequence). The CDR3 is 16 amino acids. V gave up 0 bases and J gave up 1 base; unmatched junction bases: 3. The CDR3 loop is CASSLAPSGAQETQYF. CDR3 DNA: TGTGCCAGCAGCTTAGCTCCTAGCGGGGCCCAAGAGACCCAGTACTTC. Looking up the rest from reference TRBV7-9 and TRBJ2-5 gives the full variable domain: DTGVSQNPRHKITKRGQNVTFRCDPISEHNRLYWYRQTLGQGPEFLTYFQNEAQLEKSRLLSDRFSAERPKGSFSTLEIQRTEQGDSAMYLCASSLAPSGAQETQYFGPGTRLLVL.

V is TRBV4-1 and J is TRBJ2-7, with 7 bases lining up with TRBD1. J was trimmed by 2 bases and V by 0 bases; bases with no gene match: 7. The CDR3 length is 16 residues. Germline-derived CDR1 and CDR2 are MGHRA and YSYEKL. The CDR3 is CASSQDPKDRTYEQYF. The CDR3 nucleotides read TGCGCCAGCAGCCAAGATCCCAAGGACAGGACCTACGAGCAGTACTTC.

This clone was found a few times. The genes are TRBV5-1 and TRBJ2-7; D is uncertain. Germline values: CDR1 SGHRS, CDR2 YFSETQ. This CDR3 contains 13 residues. The V end lost 3 bases, the J end lost 2 bases, and 9 bases lay between the germline ends. The CDR3 DNA sequence: TGCGCCAGCAGCTCCGGACGGGCCTACGAGCAGTACTTC. Translated, it gives CASSSGRAYEQYF.

This clone has just a few counts. The V call is TRBV27, the J call TRBJ1-4; D might be TRBD1 (5 bases). V lost 5 bases to trimming and J lost 5 bases, with 15 bases between them. The germline V gene has CDR1 MNHEY and CDR2 SMNVEV (reference sequence). The CDR3 extends over 15 amino acids. As DNA, the CDR3 is TGTGCCAGCAGTGATGACAGCCGTTTAAATGAAAAACTGTTTTTT. The encoded protein is CASSDDSRLNEKLFF.

The V gene is TRBV10-3, the J gene TRBJ2-1; 10 bases align to TRBD1. V lost 6 bases, J lost 1 base, and 6 bases stayed unmatched. The CDR3 runs 16 residues. The germline V gene has CDR1 ENHRY and CDR2 SYGVKD. The CDR3 protein is CAIRVEGQGSYNEQFF. The CDR3 DNA reads as TGTGCCATCAGAGTGGAGGGACAGGGGTCCTACAATGAGCAGTTCTTC.

This clone has a handful of counts. This chain links TRBV29-1 with TRBJ1-1; a weak D match, TRBD1 (6 bases). The ends were cut back, 6 bases at V and 11 bases at J, with 34 bases in the middle. Germline V gives CDR1 SQVTM, CDR2 ANQGSEA. This CDR3 region has 17 residues. The chain's CDR3 is CSVDLPSGVPRAGRAFF. CDR3 bases: TGCAGCGTCGACCTACCGTCAGGGGTCCCTCGGGCTGGGAGGGCTTTCTTT. The whole variable domain, remainder taken from reference TRBV29-1 and TRBJ1-1, is SAVISQKPSRDICQRGTSLTIQCQVDSQVTMMFWYRQQPGQSLTLIATANQGSEATYESGFVIDKFPISRPNLTFSTLTVSNMSPEDSSIYLCSVDLPSGVPRAGRAFFGQGTRLTVV.

The sample holds a few counts of this clone. V is TRBV7-6 and J is TRBJ1-6; D gene uncertain. Germline CDR1 and CDR2: SGHVS and FNYEAQ. This CDR3 region has 13 residues. The germline V and J ends were trimmed by 1 base and 9 bases, with 7 bases remaining between them. CDR3 DNA: TGTGCCAGCAGCTTAGACGAGGGTTCACCCCTCCACTTT. It translates to CASSLDEGSPLHF.

The chain combines TRBV7-9 with TRBJ1-4; 10 bases line up with TRBD1. CDR1 is SEHNR and CDR2 is FQNEAQ in the germline V gene (reference sequence). This CDR3 is built from 15 residues. Trimming at V came to 5 bases and at J to 3 bases, leaving 3 bases not matched to a gene. CDR3 in amino acids: CASSAGQGANEKLFF. The CDR3 DNA reads as TGTGCCAGCAGCGCCGGACAGGGGGCTAATGAAAAACTGTTTTTT. Based on the CDR3 plus reference TRBV7-9 and TRBJ1-4, the full variable domain is DTGVSQNPRHKITKRGQNVTFRCDPISEHNRLYWYRQTLGQGPEFLTYFQNEAQLEKSRLLSDRFSAERPKGSFSTLEIQRTEQGDSAMYLCASSAGQGANEKLFFGSGTQLSVL.

The table lists this clone with a few counts. The CDR3 DNA is TGTGCCAGCAGCTTAGTCTCAACTTCAACTGGAAACACCATATATTTT. This encodes CASSLVSTSTGNTIYF. The genes are TRBV7-6 and TRBJ1-3; D call uncertain. The germline gives CDR1 SGHVS, CDR2 FNYEAQ. The CDR3 totals 16 residues. The germline V and J ends were trimmed by 1 base and 2 bases, with 12 bases remaining between them.

The chain employs TRBV30 and TRBJ2-1; 11 nucleotides match TRBD2. V shed 5 bases, J shed 3 bases, and the junction held 6 bases outside the gene matches. CDR3 length equals 15 residues. Looked up from germline, CDR1 is GTSNPN and CDR2 is SVGIG (reference sequence). The CDR3 DNA is TGTGCCTGGCAGCTCCTAGCGGGGGGCTACAATGAGCAGTTCTTC. This codes for CAWQLLAGGYNEQFF.

This clone was detected only a few times. The V gene is TRBV5-1, the J gene TRBJ2-5, with TRBD2 as a possible D gene (5 bases). The CDR3 totals 17 residues. With 0 bases removed from V and 1 base from J, the gap between germline ends came to 16 bases. Germline lookup yields CDR1 SGHRS and CDR2 YFSETQ. This CDR3 reads CASSLEVMRAIQETQYF. CDR3 in DNA: TGCGCCAGCAGCTTGGAGGTTATGCGGGCCATCCAAGAGACCCAGTACTTC.

As concerns this clone: Without the conserved terminal phenylalanine or tryptophan, this CDR3 likely stems from a read error. The DNA is omitted, as the CDR3 cannot be located on it reliably, and the CDR3 follows TCRdb's listing. This CDR3 reads CSVRGPGLR. This chain connects TRBV20-1 to TRBJ1-2. The CDR3 has 9 amino acids, counting both end residues. Germline V gene data show CDR1 as DFQATT and CDR2 as SNEGSKA (reference sequence).

The V call is TRBV28, the J call TRBJ2-7, with D possibly TRBD1 on 6 matching bases. Trimming took off 4 bases at V and 0 bases at J, with 10 bases between the two ends. CDR1 is MDHEN and CDR2 is SYDVKM in the germline V gene. The CDR3 is 14 amino acids. CDR3 in amino acids: CASSSDRNSYEQYF. CDR3 nucleotides: TGTGCCAGCAGTTCGGACAGAAACTCCTACGAGCAGTACTTC.

This clone was seen only a few times. The rearrangement joins TRBV4-1 to TRBJ2-5; no clear D gene. In germline, CDR1 is MGHRA, CDR2 YSYEKL. Trimming stripped 5 bases from V and 7 bases from J, with 8 bases between. The CDR3 consists of 11 residues. The CDR3 reads CASSFSGTQYF. As DNA, the CDR3 is TGCGCCAGCAGCTTCTCTGGGACCCAGTACTTC.